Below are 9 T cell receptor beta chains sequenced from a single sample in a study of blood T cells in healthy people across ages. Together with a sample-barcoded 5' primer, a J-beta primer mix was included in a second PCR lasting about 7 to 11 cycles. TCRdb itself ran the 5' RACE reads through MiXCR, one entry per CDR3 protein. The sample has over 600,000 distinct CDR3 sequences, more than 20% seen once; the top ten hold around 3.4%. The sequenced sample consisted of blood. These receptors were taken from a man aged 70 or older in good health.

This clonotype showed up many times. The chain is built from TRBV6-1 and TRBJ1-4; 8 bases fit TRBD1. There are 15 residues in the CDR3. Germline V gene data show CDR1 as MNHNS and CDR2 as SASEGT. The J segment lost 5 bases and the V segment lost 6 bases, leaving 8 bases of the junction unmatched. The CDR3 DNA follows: TGTGCCAGCAGCCCGCCGGGACAGGCAAATGAAAAACTGTTTTTT. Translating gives CASSPPGQANEKLFF.

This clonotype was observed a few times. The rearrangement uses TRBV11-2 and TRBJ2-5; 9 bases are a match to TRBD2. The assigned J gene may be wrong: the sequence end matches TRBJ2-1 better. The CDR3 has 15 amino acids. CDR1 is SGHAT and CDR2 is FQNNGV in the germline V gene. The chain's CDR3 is CASSLSGRSHNEQFF. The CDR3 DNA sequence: TGTGCCAGCAGCCTTAGCGGGAGAAGCCACAATGAGCAGTTCTTC.

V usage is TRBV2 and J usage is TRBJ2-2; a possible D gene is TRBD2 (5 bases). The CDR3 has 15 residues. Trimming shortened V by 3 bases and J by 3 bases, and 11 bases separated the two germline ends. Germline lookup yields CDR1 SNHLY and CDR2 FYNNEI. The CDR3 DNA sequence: TGTGCCAGCAGTGACGGGCCGGGGTACACCGGGGAGCTGTTTTTT. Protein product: CASSDGPGYTGELFF.

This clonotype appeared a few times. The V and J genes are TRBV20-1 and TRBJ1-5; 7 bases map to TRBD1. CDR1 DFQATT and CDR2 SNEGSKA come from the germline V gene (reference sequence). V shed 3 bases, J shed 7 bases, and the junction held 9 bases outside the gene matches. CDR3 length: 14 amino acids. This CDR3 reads CSASWGDSGQPQHF. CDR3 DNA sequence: TGCAGTGCTAGTTGGGGGGACAGTGGACAGCCCCAGCATTTT.

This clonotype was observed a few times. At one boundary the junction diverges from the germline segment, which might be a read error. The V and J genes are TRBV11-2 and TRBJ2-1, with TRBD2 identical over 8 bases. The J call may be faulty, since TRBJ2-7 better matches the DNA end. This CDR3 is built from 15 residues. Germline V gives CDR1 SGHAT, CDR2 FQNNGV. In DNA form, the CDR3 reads TGTGTCAGCAGCTCAGCCGGGACTAGCTCCTACGAGCAGTACTTC. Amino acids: CVSSSAGTSSYEQYF.

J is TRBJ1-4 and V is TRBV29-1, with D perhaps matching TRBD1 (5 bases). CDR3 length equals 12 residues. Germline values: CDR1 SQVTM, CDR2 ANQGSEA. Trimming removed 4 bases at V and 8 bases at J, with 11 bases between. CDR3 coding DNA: TGCAGCGTTGTGGGGGTGGGGGAAAAACTGTTTTTT. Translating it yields CSVVGVGEKLFF. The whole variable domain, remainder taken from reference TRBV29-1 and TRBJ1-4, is SAVISQKPSRDICQRGTSLTIQCQVDSQVTMMFWYRQQPGQSLTLIATANQGSEATYESGFVIDKFPISRPNLTFSTLTVSNMSPEDSSIYLCSVVGVGEKLFFGSGTQLSVL.

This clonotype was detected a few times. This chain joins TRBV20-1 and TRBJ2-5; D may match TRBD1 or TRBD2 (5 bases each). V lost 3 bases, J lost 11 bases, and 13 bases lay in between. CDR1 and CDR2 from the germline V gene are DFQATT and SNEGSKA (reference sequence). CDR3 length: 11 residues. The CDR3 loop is CSASGLGEQYF. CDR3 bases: TGCAGTGCTAGCGGTCTAGGGGAGCAGTACTTC.

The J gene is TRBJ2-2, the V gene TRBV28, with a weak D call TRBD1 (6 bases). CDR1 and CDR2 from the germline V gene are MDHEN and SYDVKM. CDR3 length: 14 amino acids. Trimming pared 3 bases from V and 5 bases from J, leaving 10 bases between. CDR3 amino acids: CASSLGHGTGELFF. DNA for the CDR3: TGTGCCAGCAGTTTGGGACACGGGACCGGGGAGCTGTTTTTT.

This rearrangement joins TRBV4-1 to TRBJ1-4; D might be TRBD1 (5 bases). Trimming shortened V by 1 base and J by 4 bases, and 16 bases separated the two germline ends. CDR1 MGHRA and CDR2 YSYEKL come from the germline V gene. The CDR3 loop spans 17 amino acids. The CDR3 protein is CASSQVPGLPYNEKLFF. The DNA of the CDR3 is TGCGCCAGCAGCCAAGTCCCGGGACTGCCATATAATGAAAAACTGTTTTTT.